This T cell receptor beta chain was recovered during a study of type 1 regulatory T cells (dated by TCRdb to the early 2020s). As for the study more broadly: The study characterized an in vitro protocol that generated a Tr1-enriched, alloantigen-specific CD4 T cell product named T-allo10. T-allo10 was under clinical evaluation in patients with hematological malignancies receiving allogeneic hematopoietic stem cell transplantation.

Comment on this clonotype: There is no known antigen for this receptor. The sample holds no much larger clone one base away, and base qualities are not on file.

The germline V end is reduced by 5 bases and the J end by 3 bases; junction bases left unmatched: 6. Including the terminal cysteine and phenylalanine, the CDR3 comprises 13 residues. The DNA shown is the 39-base CDR3, in frame from base 1. CDR1 and CDR2 were assigned from the germline V gene (reference sequence) as DFQATT and SNEGSKA. The listed sequencing device is Illumina MiSeq. Through fastp at Q25 and MiXCR, TCRdb rebuilt clones from the public reads, retaining in-frame beta chains. A single entry per CDR3 protein holds the most common genes and DNA from its merged rows. In this sample the table shows about 62,000 distinct CDR3 sequences, less than 65% of which occur a single time. About 1.7% of the sample is held by the ten biggest clonotypes. What the authors observed across the whole study: Compared with non-Tr1 cells, Tr1 cells had a narrower TCR repertoire, and the study took this difference to reflect clonal expansion driven by alloantigen.

The V gene is TRBV20-1 and the J gene is TRBJ1-1; 7 central bases correspond to TRBD1. Sequenced sample: cultured non-Tr1 T cells, either the whole culture or a sorted T cell fraction (not recorded which). What this sample's cell subset or site label stands for: non-Tr1 population from the T-allo10 product. The TCR was taken from a human donor in good health. The DNA sequence follows: TGCAGTGCTGAAGGGACAGAATACACTGAAGCTTTCTTT. This gives the protein CSAEGTEYTEAFF.